The 22 T cell receptor beta chains below come from one sample, sequenced in a study of T-cell reconstitution after alpha-beta-depleted transplantation in children. As it was prepared, the TCRbeta library received unique molecular identifiers. TCRdb analysed the PCR reads with MiXCR anew, one entry per CDR3 protein. Of some 500,000 distinct CDR3 sequences in the sample, approximately 16% are singletons; the top ten hold less than 4%. The input for sequencing was PBMCs from the stem cell graft donor, taken from the stem cell graft. The receptors shown here come from a human donor who donated a stem cell graft to a child with acute lymphoblastic leukemia.

A few counts support this clonotype. This chain links TRBV3-1 with TRBJ2-1, with 11 bases matching TRBD2. J was trimmed by 0 bases and V by 1 base; bases with no gene match: 17. CDR1 is LGHDT, CDR2 YNNKEL, per germline (reference sequence). CDR3 length: 22 amino acids. Here the CDR3 DNA reads TGTGCCAGCAGCCAAGTTACCGGGACTAGCGGCCCAACAGAGAGCTCCTACAATGAGCAGTTCTTC. This codes for CASSQVTGTSGPTESSYNEQFF.

The J gene is TRBJ2-1, the V gene TRBV11-2; 7 bases agree with TRBD2. Germline V gene data show CDR1 as SGHAT and CDR2 as FQNNGV. Trimming at V came to 3 bases and at J to 2 bases, leaving 13 bases not matched to a gene. There are 18 residues in the CDR3. This CDR3 reads CASSLKFERGDPYNEQFF. Written as DNA, the CDR3 is TGTGCCAGCAGCTTGAAATTCGAGCGGGGAGATCCCTACAATGAGCAGTTCTTC. The complete variable domain, with remaining parts taken from reference TRBV11-2 and TRBJ2-1, reads EAGVAQSPRYKIIEKRQSVAFWCNPISGHATLYWYQQILGQGPKLLIQFQNNGVVDDSQLPKDRFSAERLKGVDSTLKIQPAKLEDSAVYLCASSLKFERGDPYNEQFFGPGTRLTVL.

This clonotype was counted ten times or more. The chain links TRBV6-4 to TRBJ2-3, with D unresolved. The germline V gene has CDR1 MRHNA and CDR2 SNTAGT. CDR3 length: 13 amino acids. The V end lost 5 bases, the J end lost 5 bases, and 11 bases lay between the germline ends. The CDR3 protein is CASSSGPEDTQYF. CDR3 sequence (DNA): TGTGCCAGCAGTTCCGGGCCAGAAGATACGCAGTATTTT.

This clonotype has more than one count but fewer than ten. The chain uses TRBV25-1 and TRBJ2-5, with D uncertain. CDR1 and CDR2 from the germline V gene are MGHDK and SYGVNS. Between the trimmed V and J ends, which lost 4 bases and 0 bases, there was a span of 6 bases. The CDR3 is 13 residues long. The CDR3 DNA is TGTGCCAGCAGTGGGCCGTACCAAGAGACCCAGTACTTC. As protein: CASSGPYQETQYF.

This chain joins TRBV11-2 and TRBJ2-1; D perhaps matches TRBD2 (5 bases). Germline values: CDR1 SGHAT, CDR2 FQNNGV. Trimming took 5 bases from V and 0 from J, leaving 11 bases between them. The CDR3 consists of 15 residues. CDR3 loop: CASSNGLSSYNEQFF. CDR3 bases: TGTGCCAGCAGCAACGGACTTAGCTCCTACAATGAGCAGTTCTTC. The full variable domain, its missing parts supplied by reference TRBV11-2 and TRBJ2-1, is EAGVAQSPRYKIIEKRQSVAFWCNPISGHATLYWYQQILGQGPKLLIQFQNNGVVDDSQLPKDRFSAERLKGVDSTLKIQPAKLEDSAVYLCASSNGLSSYNEQFFGPGTRLTVL.

This chain connects TRBV3-1 to TRBJ1-2; 7 nucleotides line up with TRBD1. The CDR3 contains 14 residues. Germline loops: CDR1 LGHDT, CDR2 YNNKEL (reference sequence). The trim removed 4 bases at V and 5 bases at J, leaving 7 bases unmatched. The CDR3 DNA reads as TGTGCCAGCAGCCGCCGACAGGGACCTTATGGCTACACCTTC. Translation: CASSRRQGPYGYTF.

There are a few counts of this clonotype. The chain recombines TRBV15 with TRBJ1-5; perhaps TRBD1 as D (5 bases). Deletions cut 8 bases from V and 0 bases from J, with 11 bases between. Per the germline V gene, CDR1 is LNHNV and CDR2 is YYDKDF (reference sequence). This CDR3 contains 14 residues. The CDR3 nucleotides are TGTGCCACCCAGGGCCAGCTTAGCAATCAGCCCCAGCATTTT. This translates into CATQGQLSNQPQHF.

The chain employs TRBV20-1 and TRBJ2-5; 7 bases are shared with TRBD2. Germline-derived CDR1 and CDR2 are DFQATT and SNEGSKA (reference sequence). V shed 5 bases and J 1 base; nucleotides not matched to a gene: 10. This CDR3 is built from 15 residues. The CDR3 bases are TGCAGTGCTTTGACTAGCCGGAATCTCCAAGAGACCCAGTACTTC. Encoded protein: CSALTSRNLQETQYF.

The rearrangement links TRBV27 to TRBJ1-1; the D gene is possibly TRBD1 (5 bases). Germline V gives CDR1 MNHEY, CDR2 SMNVEV (reference sequence). The CDR3 loop spans 14 amino acids. V lost 3 bases to trimming and J lost 3 bases, with 11 bases between them. As DNA, the CDR3 is TGTGCCAGCAGTTTCAGGGCATTGGACACTGAAGCTTTCTTT. The encoded protein is CASSFRALDTEAFF.

This clonotype was seen more than once but under ten times. The chain recombines TRBV5-1 with TRBJ2-7; 7 bases are shared with TRBD2. CDR3 size: 14 residues. V lost 5 bases, J lost 2 bases, and 7 bases stayed unmatched. CDR1 is SGHRS and CDR2 is YFSETQ in the germline V gene. The CDR3 spells CASRSIAGPYEQYF. In DNA, the CDR3 is TGCGCCAGCAGATCAATAGCGGGCCCCTACGAGCAGTACTTC.

The table lists this clonotype with a few counts. CDR3 in DNA: TGCAGTGCTCCTCTAGCGGGAGGATACGAGCAGTACTTC. Encoded protein: CSAPLAGGYEQYF. The chain links TRBV20-1 to TRBJ2-7; 11 bases agree with TRBD2. J was trimmed by 4 bases and V by 5 bases; bases with no gene match: 4. There are 13 residues in the CDR3. CDR1 and CDR2 from the germline V gene are DFQATT and SNEGSKA (reference sequence).

The table lists this clonotype with a few counts. The chain uses TRBV27 and TRBJ2-7, with D tentatively TRBD2 (5 bases). The CDR3 consists of 13 residues. The germline V and J ends were trimmed by 3 bases and 3 bases, with 9 bases remaining between them. The germline CDR1 and CDR2 sequences are MNHEY and SMNVEV (reference sequence). CDR3 in DNA: TGTGCCAGCAGTTTCTCTAGCCTCTACGAGCAGTACTTC. Its translation is CASSFSSLYEQYF.

The rearrangement joins TRBV12-3 or TRBV12-4 to TRBJ2-1, with 7 bases matching TRBD2. Germline trimming cut 0 bases from V and 9 bases from J; bases unmatched to any gene: 5. The CDR3 loop spans 14 amino acids. CDR3 region: CASSLAGWGGEQFF. CDR3 nucleotides: TGTGCCAGCAGTTTAGCGGGATGGGGGGGTGAGCAGTTCTTC.

CDR3 sequence: CASSPALSYEQYF. In DNA, the CDR3 is TGTGCCAGCAGCCCGGCCCTCTCCTACGAGCAGTACTTC. V usage is TRBV4-2 and J usage is TRBJ2-7; D remains unclear. V lost 4 bases and J lost 0, with 7 bases in between. The CDR3 length is 13 residues. CDR1 is LGHNA, CDR2 YNFKEQ, per germline.

In its sample, this clonotype was seen a few times. The chain is built from TRBV6-1 and TRBJ1-3; D not resolved. The ends were cut back, 5 bases at V and 4 bases at J, with 18 bases in the middle. This CDR3 comprises 16 residues. Germline V lookup: CDR1 MNHNS, CDR2 SASEGT. CDR3 loop: CASSPSAGGNGNTIYF. The CDR3 DNA sequence: TGTGCCAGCAGTCCCAGCGCGGGAGGGAACGGAAACACCATATATTTT.

DNA of the CDR3: TGCAGTGCTTCCGCCAGGGGGCTGTATTCCTACGAGCAGTACTTC. Amino acids: CSASARGLYSYEQYF. The V and J genes are TRBV20-1 and TRBJ2-7; TRBD1 agrees at 8 bases. Trimming cost V 5 bases and J 1 base; bases outside gene matches: 10. CDR1 is DFQATT, CDR2 SNEGSKA, per germline (reference sequence). CDR3 length: 15 residues.

This clonotype has only a few counts. J is TRBJ2-1 and V is TRBV19; TRBD2 matches at 9 bases. The ends lost 6 bases at V and 9 bases at J; junction bases unmatched: 15. Per germline, CDR1 LNHDA and CDR2 SQIVND (reference sequence). The CDR3 is made up of 16 amino acids. The CDR3 DNA follows: TGTGCCAGTAGCGGATCAGCGGGAGGAGCGGGGGTTGAGCAGTTCTTC. Its translation is CASSGSAGGAGVEQFF. Using reference TRBV19 and TRBJ2-1 for the parts outside the CDR3, the full variable domain is DGGITQSPKYLFRKEGQNVTLSCEQNLNHDAMYWYRQDPGQGLRLIYYSQIVNDFQKGDIAEGYSVSREKKESFPLTVTSAQKNPTAFYLCASSGSAGGAGVEQFFGPGTRLTVL.

This clonotype came up a few times. This chain links TRBV29-1 with TRBJ2-3; 9 bases align to TRBD2. Germline V gene lookup returns CDR1 SQVTM and CDR2 ANQGSEA. This CDR3 spans 16 amino acids. Trimming removed 2 bases from V and 2 bases from J; junction bases left unmatched: 8. CDR3: CSVEYTSGPTTDTQYF. In DNA, the CDR3 is TGCAGCGTTGAATATACTAGCGGGCCTACCACAGATACGCAGTATTTT.

This clonotype was observed a handful of times. The chain couples TRBV5-1 to TRBJ2-7; D not resolved. Germline-derived CDR1 and CDR2 are SGHRS and YFSETQ. The CDR3 spans 14 residues. V lost 3 bases and J 0 bases, leaving 10 bases between the germline ends. The CDR3 DNA follows: TGCGCCAGCAGCTCATTGAGTAGCTCCTACGAGCAGTACTTC. Its translation: CASSSLSSSYEQYF.

This clonotype came up a few times. The chain has TRBV18 and TRBJ2-7; D ambiguous. Germline V gene data show CDR1 as KGHSH and CDR2 as LQKENI. V was cut by 4 bases and J by 3 bases, with 13 bases left in between. The CDR3 totals 14 residues. In DNA form, the CDR3 reads TGTGCCAGCTCACACCCGCGGAGAGGCTACGAGCAGTACTTC. This codes for CASSHPRRGYEQYF. Filled out from reference TRBV18 and TRBJ2-7, the complete variable domain reads NAGVMQNPRHLVRRRGQEARLRCSPMKGHSHVYWYRQLPEEGLKFMVYLQKENIIDESGMPKERFSAEFPKEGPSILRIQQVVRGDSAAYFCASSHPRRGYEQYFGPGTRLTVT.

This chain links TRBV18 with TRBJ2-7, with TRBD2 matching over 10 bases. This CDR3 contains 17 residues. Germline values: CDR1 KGHSH, CDR2 LQKENI. After removal of 2 bases from V and 0 bases from J, the junction contained 7 bases not matched to a gene. CDR3 residues: CASSPKLAGTTSYEQYF. In DNA form, the CDR3 reads TGTGCCAGCTCACCAAAACTAGCGGGAACCACCTCCTACGAGCAGTACTTC.

The chain is built from TRBV27 and TRBJ2-7; the D gene could be TRBD1 or TRBD2 (5 bases each). The CDR3 is 13 residues long. Deletions cut 4 bases from V and 5 bases from J, with 12 bases between. CDR1 MNHEY and CDR2 SMNVEV come from the germline V gene (reference sequence). The CDR3 spells CASSYSGSHEQYF. The CDR3 nucleotides read TGTGCCAGCAGTTACTCAGGGAGCCACGAGCAGTACTTC.